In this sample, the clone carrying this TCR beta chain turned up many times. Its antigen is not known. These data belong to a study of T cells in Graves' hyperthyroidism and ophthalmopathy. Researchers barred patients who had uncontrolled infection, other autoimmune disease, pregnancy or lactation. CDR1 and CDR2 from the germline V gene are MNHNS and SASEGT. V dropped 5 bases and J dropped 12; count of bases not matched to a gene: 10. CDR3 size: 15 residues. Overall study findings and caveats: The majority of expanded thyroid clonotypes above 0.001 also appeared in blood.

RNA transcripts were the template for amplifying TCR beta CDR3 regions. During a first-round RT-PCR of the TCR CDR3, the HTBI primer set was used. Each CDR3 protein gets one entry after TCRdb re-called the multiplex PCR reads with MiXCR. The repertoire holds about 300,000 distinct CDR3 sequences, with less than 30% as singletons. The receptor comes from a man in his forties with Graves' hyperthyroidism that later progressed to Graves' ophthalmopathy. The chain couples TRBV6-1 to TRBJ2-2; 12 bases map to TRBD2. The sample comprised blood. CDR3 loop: CASSTRLAGEVKLFF. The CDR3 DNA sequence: TGTGCCAGCAGTACAAGACTAGCGGGAGAGGTGAAGCTGTTTTTT.